The 9 T cell receptor beta chains in this list originate from one sample, sequenced in a study of blood T cell repertoires in COVID-19. Clones were sequenced by immunoSEQ multiplex PCR, and TCRdb holds only the in-frame ones, with some missing. The sample lists about 28,000 clones; approximately 79% were seen once. Sequenced sample: peripheral blood. These receptors were collected from a boy between 2 and 10 years old with active or convalescent COVID-19.

The rearrangement uses TRBV12-5 and TRBJ2-2; a possible D gene is TRBD1 (7 bases). The ends were cut back, 3 bases at V and 0 bases at J, with 32 bases in the middle. Looked up from germline, CDR1 is LGHNT and CDR2 is FRNRAP. This CDR3 has 23 residues. The CDR3 reads CASGLNLNFLRDRLETNTGELFF. CDR3 nucleotide sequence: TGTGCTAGTGGTTTAAACTTAAATTTTCTCCGGGACAGACTAGAGACGAACACCGGGGAGCTGTTTTTT. The full variable domain, completed using reference TRBV12-5 and TRBJ2-2, is DARVTQTPRHKVTEMGQEVTMRCQPILGHNTVFWYRQTMMQGLELLAYFRNRAPLDDSGMPKDRFSAEMPDATLATLKIQPSEPRDSAVYFCASGLNLNFLRDRLETNTGELFFGEGSRLTVL.

This clone is a singleton in its sample. The rearrangement uses TRBV6-5 and TRBJ2-7; a possible D gene is TRBD1 (6 bases). V dropped 1 base and J dropped 6 bases, with 13 bases sitting between them. The CDR3 is made up of 14 amino acids. The germline CDR1 and CDR2 sequences are MNHEY and SVGAGI. This chain's CDR3 is CASSYFQGWGEQYF. The CDR3 nucleotides are TGTGCCAGCAGTTACTTTCAGGGGTGGGGCGAGCAGTACTTC.

This clone was seen just once. The chain carries TRBV4-1 and TRBJ1-1; 8 bases are shared with TRBD1. This CDR3 region has 14 residues. Looked up from germline, CDR1 is MGHRA and CDR2 is YSYEKL. The J segment lost 5 bases and the V segment lost 2 bases, leaving 4 bases of the junction unmatched. The CDR3 sequence is CASSQLQGGTEAFF. The CDR3 DNA is TGCGCCAGCAGCCAACTACAGGGGGGGACTGAAGCTTTCTTT.

V is TRBV19 and J is TRBJ2-1, with D possibly being TRBD1 (5 bases). This CDR3 is built from 13 residues. The V end lost 6 bases, the J end lost 1 base, and 7 bases lay between the germline ends. Germline V gene data show CDR1 as LNHDA and CDR2 as SQIVND (reference sequence). The CDR3 spells CASRSGSYNEQFF. The CDR3 DNA reads TGTGCCAGTAGGTCAGGGTCCTACAATGAGCAGTTCTTC.

This clone was recorded only once. The chain recombines TRBV6-5 with TRBJ1-2; D remains ambiguous. The length of the CDR3 is 14 residues. CDR1 MNHEY and CDR2 SVGAGI come from the germline V gene. Deletions cut 2 bases from V and 8 bases from J, with 15 bases between. Here the CDR3 DNA reads TGTGCCAGCAGTTACGGAACCTCCGGGAGGGGCTACACCTTC. Amino acids: CASSYGTSGRGYTF.

There are a few counts of this clone. This chain joins TRBV2 and TRBJ2-7; D is perhaps TRBD1 (6 bases). CDR3 size: 15 residues. CDR1 SNHLY and CDR2 FYNNEI come from the germline V gene. V gave up 5 bases and J gave up 0 bases, with 14 bases separating them. The CDR3 loop reads CASSSKGQSSYEQYF. CDR3 coding DNA: TGTGCCAGCAGTTCAAAAGGACAGTCCTCCTACGAGCAGTACTTC. Drawing the rest from reference TRBV2 and TRBJ2-7, the complete variable domain is EPEVTQTPSHQVTQMGQEVILRCVPISNHLYFYWYRQILGQKVEFLVSFYNNEISEKSEIFDDQFSVERPDGSNFTLKIRSTKLEDSAMYFCASSSKGQSSYEQYFGPGTRLTVT.

The chain carries TRBV7-6 and TRBJ2-1; D remains unclear. V shed 1 base and J shed 5 bases, with 12 bases lying between them. The V gene's germline CDR1 is SGHVS and CDR2 FNYEAQ. CDR3 length: 15 amino acids. CDR3 nucleotides: TGTGCCAGCAGCTTAGGCCATTTACGGGACAATGAGCAGTTCTTC. Translating gives CASSLGHLRDNEQFF.

This clone ranks as medium-sized. V gene TRBV19 combines with J gene TRBJ1-5, with D unclear. This CDR3 contains 14 residues. V dropped 2 bases and J dropped 2 bases, with 7 bases sitting between them. Germline V gives CDR1 LNHDA, CDR2 SQIVND (reference sequence). The DNA for the CDR3 is TGTGCCAGTAGTATATTATCGGGCAATCAGCCCCAGCATTTT. It translates to CASSILSGNQPQHF.

This clone came up once. The V gene is TRBV5-4, the J gene TRBJ2-3; D possibly corresponds to TRBD1 (6 bases). V shed 2 bases and J shed 5 bases, with 12 bases lying between them. Germline V gives CDR1 SGHNT, CDR2 YYREEE (reference sequence). CDR3 length equals 14 residues. CDR3: CASSFQGLRDTQYF. The CDR3 coding sequence is TGTGCCAGCAGCTTTCAGGGGCTCCGAGATACGCAGTATTTT. Drawing the rest from reference TRBV5-4 and TRBJ2-3, the complete variable domain is ETGVTQSPTHLIKTRGQQVTLRCSSQSGHNTVSWYQQALGQGPQFIFQYYREEENGRGNFPPRFSGLQFPNYSSELNVNALELDDSALYLCASSFQGLRDTQYFGPGTRLTVL.